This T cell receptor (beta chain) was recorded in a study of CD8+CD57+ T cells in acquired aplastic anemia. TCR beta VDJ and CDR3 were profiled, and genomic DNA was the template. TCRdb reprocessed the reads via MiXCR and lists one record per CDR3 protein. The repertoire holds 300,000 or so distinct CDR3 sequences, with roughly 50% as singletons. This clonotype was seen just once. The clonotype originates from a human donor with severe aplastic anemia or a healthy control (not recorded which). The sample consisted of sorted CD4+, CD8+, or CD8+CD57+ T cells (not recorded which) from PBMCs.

The CDR3 here is CSARQIAGASTDTQYF. CDR3 coding DNA: TGCAGTGCTAGACAGATAGCGGGGGCCTCCACAGATACGCAGTATTTT. The chain has TRBV20-1 and TRBJ2-3; TRBD2 matches 9 bases. The germline V gene has CDR1 DFQATT and CDR2 SNEGSKA (reference sequence). The CDR3 is 16 residues long. With 2 bases clipped from V and 2 bases from J, the junction kept 8 bases outside the gene matches.